The sequence of this TCR beta chain was determined in a study of shared clonotypes between healthy human individuals. General study results and limits: It was observed that 5% to 6.5% of naive CD4 clonotypes were shared across a few donors.

The CDR3 covers 17 residues. Germline values: CDR1 LNHDA, CDR2 SQIVND (reference sequence). V was pared by 5 bases and J by 2 bases, with 13 bases of the junction left unmatched. The DNA input per sorted-subset replicate PCR was 200 ng, corresponding to some 33,000 T cell genomes. The method was immunoSEQ multiplex PCR; TCRdb's version includes in-frame clones alone and lacks a portion of them. The sample yields over a million clones, nearly 99% seen once. The split of CD4+ cells yielded CD45RA+ naive and CD45RA-negative memory subsets. As to this clone: The antigen is not known.

The chain employs TRBV19 and TRBJ1-1; TRBD1 agrees at 8 bases. The sample was naive CD4+ T cells sorted from blood. Regarding subset: CD45RA+ positively selected. This TCR derives from a man aged 25 to 40 in good health. The DNA for the CDR3 is TGTGCCAGTAGTCTCCGGACAGGGAAGGGAAAAAACACTGAAGCTTTCTTT. Encoded protein: CASSLRTGKGKNTEAFF.